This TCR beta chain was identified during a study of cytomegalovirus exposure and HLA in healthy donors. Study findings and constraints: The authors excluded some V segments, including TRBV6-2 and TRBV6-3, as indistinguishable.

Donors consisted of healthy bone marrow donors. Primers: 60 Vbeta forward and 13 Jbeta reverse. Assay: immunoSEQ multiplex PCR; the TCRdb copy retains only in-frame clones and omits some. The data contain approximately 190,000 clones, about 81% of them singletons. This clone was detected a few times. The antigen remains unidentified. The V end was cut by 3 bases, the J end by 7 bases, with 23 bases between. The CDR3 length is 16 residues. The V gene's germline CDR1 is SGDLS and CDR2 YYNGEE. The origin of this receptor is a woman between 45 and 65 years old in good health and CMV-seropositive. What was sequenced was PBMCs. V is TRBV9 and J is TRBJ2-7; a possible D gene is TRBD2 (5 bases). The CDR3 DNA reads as TGTGCCAGCAGCGCCAGCCCCCTAGCCCGGGCGAGGGAGCAGTACTTC. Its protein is CASSASPLARAREQYF.